Shown below are 31 T cell receptor beta chains from a single sample sequenced in a study of cytomegalovirus exposure and HLA in healthy donors. The PCR employed 60 Vbeta primers together with 13 Jbeta primers. Libraries were prepared by immunoSEQ multiplex PCR; TCRdb keeps only in-frame clonotypes and omits some of them. Seen here are 150,000 or so clones, around three quarters observed once, and the top ten hold about 13%. The sequenced sample was PBMCs. All receptors come from a man in his forties in good health and CMV-seropositive.

The CDR3: CAWSGRTGHSNQPQHF. The CDR3, as DNA: TGTGCCTGGAGCGGCCGGACAGGTCATAGCAATCAGCCCCAGCATTTT. The gene calls are TRBV30 and TRBJ1-5; 7 bases align to TRBD1. Per the germline V gene, CDR1 is GTSNPN and CDR2 is SVGIG (reference sequence). The CDR3 consists of 16 residues. Germline trimming cut 3 bases from V and 0 bases from J; bases unmatched to any gene: 8.

The rearrangement links TRBV6-5 to TRBJ2-3, with a weak D call TRBD1 (5 bases). V shed 0 bases and J shed 0 bases, with 7 bases lying between them. Germline lookup yields CDR1 MNHEY and CDR2 SVGAGI. The CDR3 totals 15 residues. The CDR3 bases are TGTGCCAGCAGTTACTCTGGGGCTAGCACAGATACGCAGTATTTT. Protein product: CASSYSGASTDTQYF.

V is TRBV10-3 and J is TRBJ2-3, with 13 bases that match TRBD2. Germline loops: CDR1 ENHRY, CDR2 SYGVKD. V trimming: 0 bases; J trimming: 4 bases; junction bases outside the gene matches: 1. The CDR3 covers 16 residues. The CDR3 is CAISESGLAGADTQYF. Written as DNA, the CDR3 is TGTGCCATCAGTGAGTCCGGACTAGCGGGAGCAGATACGCAGTATTTT.

The chain joins TRBV27 to TRBJ1-1; TRBD1 matches 7 bases. V lost 6 bases, J lost 1 base, and 5 bases stayed unmatched. The germline V gene encodes CDR1 MNHEY and CDR2 SMNVEV (reference sequence). This CDR3 contains 14 residues. As DNA, the CDR3 is TGTGCCAGCAGCTCGGCAGGGGGGAACACTGAAGCTTTCTTT. Translating it yields CASSSAGGNTEAFF.

V gene TRBV6-5 combines with J gene TRBJ2-1; D uncertain. Deletions cut 4 bases from V and 2 bases from J, with 3 bases between. CDR3 length: 12 amino acids. Germline V CDR1 and CDR2: MNHEY, SVGAGI. CDR3 protein: CASSSAYNEQFF. The CDR3 coding sequence is TGTGCCAGCAGTTCCGCCTACAATGAGCAGTTCTTC.

The V gene is TRBV21-1, the J gene TRBJ2-7; the table gives TRBD2 as D, unverified against the DNA. TRBV21-1 is shown as a pseudogene. The CDR3 spans 13 residues. CDR3 loop: CASSKIALHEQYF. The CDR3 DNA follows: TGTGCCAGCAGCAAAATTGCACTGCATGAGCAGTACTTC.

V gene TRBV4-3 combines with J gene TRBJ2-7; unclear D gene. Trimming shortened V by 1 base and J by 3 bases, and 10 bases separated the two germline ends. This CDR3 is built from 14 residues. The germline V gene encodes CDR1 LGHNA and CDR2 YSLEER. CDR3: CASSQGSENYEQYF. The CDR3, as DNA: TGCGCCAGCAGCCAAGGTTCGGAGAACTACGAGCAGTACTTC.

The V and J genes are TRBV2 and TRBJ1-1; TRBD1 is a possible D gene (6 bases). The CDR3 consists of 12 residues. V was pared by 11 bases and J by 1 base, with 11 bases between. Germline lookup yields CDR1 SNHLY and CDR2 FYNNEI. The CDR3 is CAYSQGNTEAFF. The CDR3, as DNA: TGTGCCTACTCACAGGGGAACACTGAAGCTTTCTTT.

This chain connects TRBV28 to TRBJ2-3, with 9 bases lining up with TRBD2. From germline, CDR1 is MDHEN and CDR2 SYDVKM. V was pared by 5 bases and J by 4 bases, with 7 bases of the junction left unmatched. The CDR3 spans 15 residues. The chain's CDR3 is CASSTGAGGPDTQYF. Written as DNA, the CDR3 is TGTGCCAGCAGTACCGGGGCGGGAGGGCCAGATACGCAGTATTTT.

This chain connects TRBV7-2 to TRBJ2-7, with 7 bases fitting TRBD2. Germline V gene lookup returns CDR1 SGHTA and CDR2 FQGNSA. With 5 bases clipped from V and 2 bases from J, the junction kept 9 bases outside the gene matches. The CDR3 length is 15 residues. The CDR3 nucleotides read TGTGCCAGCAGCCCTAAGGGCGGGAGAACCTACGAGCAGTACTTC. Its protein product is CASSPKGGRTYEQYF.

The chain combines TRBV5-1 with TRBJ1-3; 10 nucleotides align to TRBD1. Per the germline V gene, CDR1 is SGHRS and CDR2 is YFSETQ. Trimming removed 4 bases from V and 4 bases from J; junction bases left unmatched: 8. The CDR3 extends over 16 amino acids. In nucleotides, the CDR3 is TGCGCCAGCAGCGCAGGGACAGGGGAGAGGGGAAACACCATATATTTT. Amino acid sequence: CASSAGTGERGNTIYF.

The rearrangement uses TRBV10-3 and TRBJ2-3, with 8 bases aligning to TRBD2. The CDR3 contains 13 residues. Germline V gene sequence: CDR1 ENHRY, CDR2 SYGVKD. J lost 4 bases, V lost 7 bases, and 4 bases had no gene match. The CDR3 bases are TGTGCCATCAAAGCGGGAGAATCAGATACGCAGTATTTT. This gives the protein CAIKAGESDTQYF.

The chain has TRBV9 and TRBJ2-7; 7 nucleotides align to TRBD2. Looked up from germline, CDR1 is SGDLS and CDR2 is YYNGEE. The CDR3 length is 15 residues. V dropped 0 bases and J dropped 2; count of bases not matched to a gene: 5. CDR3 protein: CASSVGASGTYEQYF. The CDR3 DNA follows: TGTGCCAGCAGCGTAGGAGCTAGCGGTACCTACGAGCAGTACTTC.

Concerning this clone itself: Relative to the germline gene, one junction end is altered; a read error may explain this. The J gene is TRBJ2-6, the V gene TRBV6-5, with a tentative D call TRBD1 (5 bases). This CDR3 contains 13 residues. CDR1 MNHEY and CDR2 SVGAGI come from the germline V gene. CDR3 residues: CASSPAGANGLTF. The DNA of the CDR3 is TGTGCCAGCAGCCCAGCTGGGGCCAACGGCCTGACTTTC.

Only one count was recorded for this clone. This chain connects TRBV5-1 to TRBJ2-1, with unresolved D. Germline CDR1 SGHRS, CDR2 YFSETQ. The CDR3 runs 16 residues. Trimming took 0 bases from V and 8 from J, leaving 18 bases between them. The CDR3 DNA sequence: TGCGCCAGCAGCTTGGCCTCGGTTCTCTTGTTCGATGAGCAGTTCTTC. Translated, it gives CASSLASVLLFDEQFF.

The gene calls are TRBV11-2 and TRBJ2-7; 7 bases are a match to TRBD2. Germline loops: CDR1 SGHAT, CDR2 FQNNGV. The trim removed 3 bases at V and 7 bases at J, leaving 12 bases unmatched. The CDR3 sequence is 15 residues long. CDR3 bases: TGTGCCAGCAGCTTCCTCGAGAGGGGAGGGGATGAGCAGTACTTC. Translating it yields CASSFLERGGDEQYF.

J is TRBJ1-1 and V is TRBV27, with 9 bases that match TRBD1. After removal of 4 bases from V and 4 bases from J, the junction contained 4 bases not matched to a gene. This CDR3 has 14 amino acids. CDR1 and CDR2 (germline): MNHEY, SMNVEV (reference sequence). The CDR3 DNA sequence: TGTGCCAGCAGTTCGGGGACAGGGTTCACTGAAGCTTTCTTT. This sequence encodes CASSSGTGFTEAFF.

In regard to this clone: Other DNA sequences from this sample encode an identical CDR3 as well. The chain is built from TRBV7-2 and TRBJ2-2; D not certain. The CDR3 is 14 amino acids. V lost 0 bases, J lost 3 bases, and 5 bases lay in between. Germline V CDR1 and CDR2: SGHTA, FQGNSA. CDR3 sequence (DNA): TGTGCCAGCAGCTTAGCCCGGGACACCGGGGAGCTGTTTTTT. Encoded protein: CASSLARDTGELFF.

The chain has TRBV19 and TRBJ1-3; possibly TRBD1 for D (5 bases). The CDR3 has 14 amino acids. CDR1 is LNHDA, CDR2 SQIVND, per germline (reference sequence). Deletions cut 3 bases from V and 6 bases from J, with 12 bases between. The CDR3 bases are TGTGCCAGTAGTATTGCCACAGGTGAAAACACCATATATTTT. It translates to CASSIATGENTIYF.

The J gene is TRBJ2-1, the V gene TRBV4-3, with 8 positions matching TRBD2. Germline V gene data show CDR1 as LGHNA and CDR2 as YSLEER. The CDR3 consists of 16 residues. Trimming cost V 1 base and J 6 bases; bases outside gene matches: 8. CDR3 bases: TGCGCCAGCAGCCAAGTTTCGGCGGGAGGTACCAATGAGCAGTTCTTC. Its translation: CASSQVSAGGTNEQFF.

V is TRBV9 and J is TRBJ2-1, with a tentative D call TRBD2 (5 bases). The germline CDR1 and CDR2 sequences are SGDLS and YYNGEE. The V end lost 0 bases, the J end lost 6 bases, and 13 bases lay between the germline ends. The CDR3 length is 15 residues. CDR3 nucleotides: TGTGCCAGCAGCGTAGGGACCATCGGGATCAATGAGCAGTTCTTC. The encoded protein is CASSVGTIGINEQFF.

The chain combines TRBV5-4 with TRBJ1-1, with 10 bases identical to TRBD1. This CDR3 region has 17 residues. CDR1 is SGHNT and CDR2 is YYREEE in the germline V gene (reference sequence). After removal of 4 bases from V and 0 bases from J, the junction contained 9 bases not matched to a gene. This CDR3 reads CASSAGQGLAMNTEAFF. CDR3 in DNA: TGTGCCAGCAGCGCGGGACAGGGGTTAGCTATGAACACTGAAGCTTTCTTT.

The gene calls are TRBV11-1 and TRBJ2-3; weak D call: TRBD2 (6 bases). V lost 5 bases and J 14 bases, leaving 17 bases between the germline ends. CDR1 SGHAT and CDR2 FQDESV come from the germline V gene (reference sequence). This CDR3 contains 12 residues. This chain's CDR3 is CASSGGLPGRYF. The DNA of the CDR3 is TGTGCCAGCAGCGGGGGACTTCCCGGGCGGTATTTT.

V usage is TRBV11-2 and J usage is TRBJ2-3, with 7 bases identical to TRBD2. Germline CDR1 and CDR2: SGHAT and FQNNGV. V lost 5 bases to trimming and J lost 4 bases; unmatched junction nucleotides: 3. This CDR3 region has 13 residues. The CDR3 spells CASSVSGPDTQYF. Here the CDR3 DNA reads TGTGCCAGCAGCGTTAGCGGGCCAGATACGCAGTATTTT.

This chain links TRBV5-6 with TRBJ2-1; 7 bases agree with TRBD1. V was pared by 2 bases and J by 4 bases, with 12 bases of the junction left unmatched. This CDR3 has 17 amino acids. CDR1 and CDR2 (germline): SGHDT, YYEEEE. Written as DNA, the CDR3 is TGTGCCAGCAGCTTTACGACCGGGACAGTAATTTACAATGAGCAGTTCTTC. Translated, it gives CASSFTTGTVIYNEQFF.

This chain connects TRBV19 to TRBJ2-2; the match to TRBD2 covers 7 bases. Germline V gene lookup returns CDR1 LNHDA and CDR2 SQIVND (reference sequence). Trimming cost V 1 base and J 3 bases; bases outside gene matches: 2. This CDR3 has 15 residues. CDR3 nucleotide sequence: TGTGCCAGTAGTATAGGCCGGGGGGACACCGGGGAGCTGTTTTTT. Translated: CASSIGRGDTGELFF.

This clone was seen a single time. This chain links TRBV5-1 with TRBJ2-7; 12 bases align to TRBD2. Germline values: CDR1 SGHRS, CDR2 YFSETQ. The trim removed 4 bases at V and 2 bases at J, leaving 7 bases unmatched. The length of the CDR3 is 16 residues. CDR3 region: CASSPGSSGGAYEQYF. The CDR3 nucleotides are TGCGCCAGCAGCCCGGGATCTAGCGGGGGGGCCTACGAGCAGTACTTC.

V is TRBV7-9 and J is TRBJ2-7, with 10 nucleotides matching TRBD2. V dropped 8 bases and J dropped 5; count of bases not matched to a gene: 9. CDR1 and CDR2 from the germline V gene are SEHNR and FQNEAQ (reference sequence). This CDR3 has 14 amino acids. CDR3 coding DNA: TGTGCCAGCGCCTCTAGCGGGGGTTCGCACGAGCAGTACTTC. It translates to CASASSGGSHEQYF.

The chain uses TRBV18 and TRBJ2-7, with a possible D match to TRBD1 (5 bases). Germline assignment: CDR1 KGHSH and CDR2 LQKENI. V was cut by 3 bases and J by 3 bases, with 15 bases left in between. This CDR3 is 15 amino acids long. The CDR3 reads CASSPIDQGVYEQYF. In nucleotides, the CDR3 is TGTGCCAGCTCACCCATTGACCAGGGCGTCTACGAGCAGTACTTC.

The chain employs TRBV5-4 and TRBJ1-2, with TRBD1 matching over 8 bases. The V gene's germline CDR1 is SGHNT and CDR2 YYREEE (reference sequence). Trimming cost V 0 bases and J 4 bases; bases outside gene matches: 11. CDR3 size: 17 residues. As DNA, the CDR3 is TGTGCCAGCAGCTTGGATCACAGGGGGGGCGACCGCTATGGCTACACCTTC. Its translation: CASSLDHRGGDRYGYTF.

This chain uses TRBV7-2 with TRBJ2-6; D is undetermined. CDR3 length equals 14 residues. CDR1 is SGHTA, CDR2 FQGNSA, per germline. Trimming pared 3 bases from V and 2 bases from J, leaving 5 bases between. CDR3 sequence reads: CASSLATGANVLTF. The CDR3 coding sequence is TGTGCCAGCAGCTTGGCCACTGGGGCCAACGTCCTGACTTTC. Looking up the rest from reference TRBV7-2 and TRBJ2-6 gives the full variable domain: GAGVSQSPSNKVTEKGKDVELRCDPISGHTALYWYRQSLGQGLEFLIYFQGNSAPDKSGLPSDRFSAERTGGSVSTLTIQRTQQEDSAVYLCASSLATGANVLTFGAGSRLTVL.